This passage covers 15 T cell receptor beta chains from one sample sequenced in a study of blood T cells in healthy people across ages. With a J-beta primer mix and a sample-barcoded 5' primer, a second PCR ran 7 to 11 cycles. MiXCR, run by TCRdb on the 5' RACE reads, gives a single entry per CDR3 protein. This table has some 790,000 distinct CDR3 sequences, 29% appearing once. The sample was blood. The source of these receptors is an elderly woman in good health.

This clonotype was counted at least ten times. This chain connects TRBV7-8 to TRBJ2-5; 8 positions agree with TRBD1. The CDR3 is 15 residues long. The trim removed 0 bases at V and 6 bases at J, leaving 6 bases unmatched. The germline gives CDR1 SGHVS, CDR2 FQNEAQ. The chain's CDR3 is CASSLARTGFQTQYF. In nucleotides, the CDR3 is TGTGCCAGCAGCTTAGCAAGGACAGGGTTTCAGACCCAGTACTTC.

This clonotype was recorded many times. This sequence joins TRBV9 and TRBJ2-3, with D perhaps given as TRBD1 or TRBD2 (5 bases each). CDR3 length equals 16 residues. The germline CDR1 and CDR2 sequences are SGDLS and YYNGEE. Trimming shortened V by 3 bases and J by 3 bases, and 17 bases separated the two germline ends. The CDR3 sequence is CASSGPPGDLTDTQYF. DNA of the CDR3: TGTGCCAGCAGCGGCCCCCCTGGGGACCTAACAGATACGCAGTATTTT. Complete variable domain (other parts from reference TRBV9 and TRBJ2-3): DSGVTQTPKHLITATGQRVTLRCSPRSGDLSVYWYQQSLDQGLQFLIQYYNGEERAKGNILERFSAQQFPDLHSELNLSSLELGDSALYFCASSGPPGDLTDTQYFGPGTRLTVL.

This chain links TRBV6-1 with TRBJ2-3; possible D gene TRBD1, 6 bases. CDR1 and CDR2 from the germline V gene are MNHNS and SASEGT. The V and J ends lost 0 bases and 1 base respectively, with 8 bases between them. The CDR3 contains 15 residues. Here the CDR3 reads CASSEAGAGTDTQYF. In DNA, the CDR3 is TGTGCCAGCAGTGAAGCGGGGGCAGGCACAGATACGCAGTATTTT.

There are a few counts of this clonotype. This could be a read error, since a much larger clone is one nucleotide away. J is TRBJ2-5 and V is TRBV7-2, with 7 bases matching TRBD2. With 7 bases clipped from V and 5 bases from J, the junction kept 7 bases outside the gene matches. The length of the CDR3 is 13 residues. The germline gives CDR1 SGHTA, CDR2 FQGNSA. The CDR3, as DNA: TGTGCCAGCATATTGCGGGGGAGGGAGACCCAGTACTTC. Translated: CASILRGRETQYF. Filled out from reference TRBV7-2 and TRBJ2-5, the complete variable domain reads GAGVSQSPSNKVTEKGKDVELRCDPISGHTALYWYRQSLGQGLEFLIYFQGNSAPDKSGLPSDRFSAERTGGSVSTLTIQRTQQEDSAVYLCASILRGRETQYFGPGTRLLVL.

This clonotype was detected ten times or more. CDR3 coding DNA: TGTGCCAGCAGTACGCTAGCGGGGGGCAACAATGAGCAGTTCTTC. It yields the protein CASSTLAGGNNEQFF. The chain links TRBV12-3 or TRBV12-4 to TRBJ2-1; 11 nucleotides line up with TRBD2. V trimming: 5 bases; J trimming: 5 bases; junction bases outside the gene matches: 5. This CDR3 region has 15 residues.

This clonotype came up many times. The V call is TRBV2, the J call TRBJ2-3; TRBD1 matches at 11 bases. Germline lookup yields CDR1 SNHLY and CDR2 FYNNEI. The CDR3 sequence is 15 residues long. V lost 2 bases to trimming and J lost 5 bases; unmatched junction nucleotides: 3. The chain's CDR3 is CASSERTGGEDTQYF. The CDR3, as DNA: TGTGCCAGCAGTGAAAGGACAGGGGGCGAAGATACGCAGTATTTT.

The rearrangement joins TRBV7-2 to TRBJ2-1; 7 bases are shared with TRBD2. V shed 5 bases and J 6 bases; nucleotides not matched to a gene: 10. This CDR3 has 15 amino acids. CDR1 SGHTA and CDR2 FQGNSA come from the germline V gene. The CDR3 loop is CASSPYGGSFNEQFF. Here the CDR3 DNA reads TGTGCCAGCAGCCCCTATGGCGGGAGTTTCAATGAGCAGTTCTTC.

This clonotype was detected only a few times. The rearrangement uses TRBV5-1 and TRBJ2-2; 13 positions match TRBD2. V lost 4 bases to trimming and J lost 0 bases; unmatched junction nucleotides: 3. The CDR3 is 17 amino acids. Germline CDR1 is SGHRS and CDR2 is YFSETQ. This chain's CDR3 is CASSLTSGGPNTGELFF. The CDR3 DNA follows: TGCGCCAGCAGCCTGACTAGCGGGGGGCCGAACACCGGGGAGCTGTTTTTT.

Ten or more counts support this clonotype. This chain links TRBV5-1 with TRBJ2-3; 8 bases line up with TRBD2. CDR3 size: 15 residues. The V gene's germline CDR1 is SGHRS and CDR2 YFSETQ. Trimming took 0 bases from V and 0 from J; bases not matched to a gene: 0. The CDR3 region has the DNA TGCGCCAGCAGCTTGGTAGCGGGGAGCACAGATACGCAGTATTTT. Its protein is CASSLVAGSTDTQYF.

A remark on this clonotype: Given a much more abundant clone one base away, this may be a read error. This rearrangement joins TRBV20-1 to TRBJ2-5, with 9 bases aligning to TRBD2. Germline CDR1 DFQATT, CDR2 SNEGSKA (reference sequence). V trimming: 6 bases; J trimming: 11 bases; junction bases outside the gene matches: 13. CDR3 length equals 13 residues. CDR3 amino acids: CSAMRGGSDEQYF. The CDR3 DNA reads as TGCAGTGCCATGCGGGGGGGCTCAGATGAGCAGTACTTC.

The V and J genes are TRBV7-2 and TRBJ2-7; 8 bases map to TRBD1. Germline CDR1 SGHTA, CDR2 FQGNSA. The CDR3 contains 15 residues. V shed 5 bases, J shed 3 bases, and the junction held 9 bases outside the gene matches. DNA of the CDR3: TGTGCCAGCAGCCCACAGGGGGGCACTAACTACGAGCAGTACTTC. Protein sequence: CASSPQGGTNYEQYF. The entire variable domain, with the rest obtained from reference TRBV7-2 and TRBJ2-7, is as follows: GAGVSQSPSNKVTEKGKDVELRCDPISGHTALYWYRQSLGQGLEFLIYFQGNSAPDKSGLPSDRFSAERTGGSVSTLTIQRTQQEDSAVYLCASSPQGGTNYEQYFGPGTRLTVT.

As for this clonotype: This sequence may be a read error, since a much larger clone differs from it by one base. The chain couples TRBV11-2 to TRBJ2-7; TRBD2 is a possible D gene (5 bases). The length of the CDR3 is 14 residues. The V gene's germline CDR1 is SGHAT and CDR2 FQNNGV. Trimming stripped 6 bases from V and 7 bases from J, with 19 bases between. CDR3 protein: CASRLDYSYNEQYF. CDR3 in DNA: TGTGCCAGCAGACTCGACTACTCCTACAATGAGCAGTACTTC.

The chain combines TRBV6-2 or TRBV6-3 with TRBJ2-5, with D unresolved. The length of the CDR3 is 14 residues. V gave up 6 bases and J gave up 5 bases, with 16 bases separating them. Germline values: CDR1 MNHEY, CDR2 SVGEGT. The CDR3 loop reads CASSQPIRSETQYF. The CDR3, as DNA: TGTGCCAGCAGCCAGCCTATAAGATCGGAGACCCAGTACTTC.

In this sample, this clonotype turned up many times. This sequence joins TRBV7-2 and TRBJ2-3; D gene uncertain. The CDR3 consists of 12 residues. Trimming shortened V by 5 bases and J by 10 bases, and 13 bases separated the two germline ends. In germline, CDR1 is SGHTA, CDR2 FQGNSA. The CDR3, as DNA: TGTGCCAGCAGCAGCGTGGCTCGGGCGCAGTATTTT. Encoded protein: CASSSVARAQYF. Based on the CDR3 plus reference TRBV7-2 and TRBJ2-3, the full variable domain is GAGVSQSPSNKVTEKGKDVELRCDPISGHTALYWYRQSLGQGLEFLIYFQGNSAPDKSGLPSDRFSAERTGGSVSTLTIQRTQQEDSAVYLCASSSVARAQYFGPGTRLTVL.

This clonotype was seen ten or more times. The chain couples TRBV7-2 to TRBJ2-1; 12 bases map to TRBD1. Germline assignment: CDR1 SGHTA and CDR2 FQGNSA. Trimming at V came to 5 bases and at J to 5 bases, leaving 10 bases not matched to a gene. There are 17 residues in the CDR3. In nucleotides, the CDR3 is TGTGCCAGCAGCCCATTCGGGGGGACAGGGGGCCACAATGAGCAGTTCTTC. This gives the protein CASSPFGGTGGHNEQFF.